This T cell receptor (beta chain) was profiled in a study of T-cell reconstitution after alpha-beta-depleted transplantation in children. Findings and limits, study-wide: Newly made T cells mostly supplied T-cell counts and diversity one year after transplant.

This CDR3 contains 14 residues. The germline CDR1 and CDR2 sequences are DFQATT and SNEGSKA (reference sequence). V shed 6 bases and J shed 3 bases, with 16 bases lying between them. As regards this clonotype: Its target is unknown.

For TCRbeta, the library was prepared with unique molecular identifiers. MiXCR was run by TCRdb on the PCR reads, yielding one entry per CDR3 protein. The sample carries about 610,000 distinct CDR3 sequences, about a quarter recorded once. The chain links TRBV20-1 to TRBJ2-3; D is possibly TRBD1 (6 bases). The sequence came from a boy younger than two with Wiskott-Aldrich syndrome, due to receive a stem cell transplant. The specimen comprised PBMCs, sampled before TCRalphabeta/CD19-depleted stem cell transplant. CDR3 protein: CSAPGQGKTDTQYF. In DNA, the CDR3 is TGCAGTGCCCCCGGGCAGGGGAAGACAGATACGCAGTATTTT.